This T cell receptor beta chain was recorded in a study of long-term antiretroviral therapy in people with HIV. The germline V gene encodes CDR1 LNHDA and CDR2 SQIVND (reference sequence). There are 16 residues in the CDR3. The V end was cut by 5 bases, the J end by 0 bases, with 13 bases between. There were no participants with HIV treated outside the United States. Researchers ran immunoSEQ v3.0 at survey level. Sequencing used immunoSEQ multiplex PCR; TCRdb keeps in-frame clones, though not all of them. Among 28,000 or so clones listed, about 94% were seen once. The receptor was isolated from a man aged 40-55 years with HIV. The V call is TRBV19, the J call TRBJ2-2; possible D gene TRBD2, 5 bases. The starting material was unsorted PBMCs, obtained 6.2 years after starting antiretroviral therapy. The CDR3 reads CASSGYTAANTGELFF. The CDR3 DNA sequence: TGTGCCAGTAGTGGATATACAGCGGCGAACACCGGGGAGCTGTTTTTT. The full variable domain, with the rest looked up from reference TRBV19 and TRBJ2-2, is DGGITQSPKYLFRKEGQNVTLSCEQNLNHDAMYWYRQDPGQGLRLIYYSQIVNDFQKGDIAEGYSVSREKKESFPLTVTSAQKNPTAFYLCASSGYTAANTGELFFGEGSRLTVL.